This entry lists 30 T cell receptor beta chains sequenced from one sample in a study of identical twins. TCRdb passed the 5' RACE reads through MiXCR, listing each CDR3 protein once. Seen here are about 900,000 distinct CDR3 sequences, more than 9% observed once, and the top ten hold around 1.6%. This sample was shared with a second study, whose subject was yellow fever vaccine responses in identical twins.

The sequenced sample consisted of PBMCs. These receptors came from a young woman in good health.

The sample holds a few counts of this clonotype. This chain connects TRBV11-3 to TRBJ2-7; D possibly corresponds to TRBD1 (6 bases). The V gene lost 5 bases and the J gene lost 2 bases, with 22 bases spanning the gap. Germline V gene lookup returns CDR1 SGHNT and CDR2 YENEEA. This CDR3 region has 17 residues. The CDR3 is CASSPDRIDFRTYEQYF. The CDR3 DNA reads TGTGCCAGCAGCCCTGACAGGATCGATTTCCGTACCTACGAGCAGTACTTC.

The chain has TRBV11-2 and TRBJ2-5; TRBD2 matches at 8 bases. Per the germline V gene, CDR1 is SGHAT and CDR2 is FQNNGV. The CDR3 totals 15 residues. V was clipped by 4 bases and J by 5 bases; unmatched bases: 9. In DNA form, the CDR3 reads TGTGCCAGCAGCTGGAGCGGGGGTGAGCAGGAGACCCAGTACTTC. Its protein is CASSWSGGEQETQYF.

CDR3 loop: CASRSGSVLGEQFF. The CDR3 nucleotides are TGCGCCAGCAGAAGCGGGAGTGTGCTCGGTGAGCAGTTCTTC. The chain links TRBV5-1 to TRBJ2-1, with 8 bases aligning to TRBD2. From germline, CDR1 is SGHRS and CDR2 YFSETQ. The CDR3 is made up of 14 amino acids. Losses at the gene ends were 5 bases for V and 9 bases for J; bases not matched to a gene: 10.

This clonotype was seen more than once but under ten times. This chain links TRBV7-2 with TRBJ2-7; TRBD2 matches 8 bases. J was trimmed by 1 base and V by 5 bases; bases with no gene match: 13. The CDR3 covers 17 residues. CDR1 is SGHTA, CDR2 FQGNSA, per germline. The CDR3 is CASSPGPLAERSYEQYF. The CDR3 region has the DNA TGTGCCAGCAGCCCAGGGCCACTAGCGGAGAGATCCTACGAGCAGTACTTC.

The chain has TRBV7-8 and TRBJ2-1; tentative D call: TRBD1 (5 bases). V lost 5 bases, J lost 4 bases, and 15 bases lay in between. Germline values: CDR1 SGHVS, CDR2 FQNEAQ. This CDR3 is 15 amino acids long. CDR3 nucleotide sequence: TGTGCCAGCAGCCCTCTCAGGACATCGTACAATGAGCAGTTCTTC. It specifies CASSPLRTSYNEQFF.

This clonotype was found a few times. V gene TRBV11-1 combines with J gene TRBJ2-5; TRBD1 might be the D (5 bases). CDR3 length equals 20 residues. The V end was cut by 1 base, the J end by 2 bases, with 26 bases between. CDR1 and CDR2 from the germline V gene are SGHAT and FQDESV (reference sequence). The CDR3 DNA sequence: TGTGCCAGCAGCTTAGGTTTTGCGTCGGTGGCAGGGATTTCTCAAGAGACCCAGTACTTC. Its translation is CASSLGFASVAGISQETQYF.

The chain recombines TRBV4-1 with TRBJ2-1; 13 nucleotides align to TRBD2. CDR1 is MGHRA and CDR2 is YSYEKL in the germline V gene. After removal of 1 base from V and 8 bases from J, the junction contained 5 bases not matched to a gene. This CDR3 has 16 amino acids. This CDR3 reads CASSQGLAGGSYEQFF. The CDR3 coding sequence is TGCGCCAGCAGCCAAGGACTAGCGGGGGGCTCCTATGAGCAGTTCTTC.

This clonotype was seen a handful of times. The chain uses TRBV12-3 or TRBV12-4 and TRBJ2-1; D remains ambiguous. The CDR3 spans 13 residues. Trimming left V 0 bases short and J 9 bases short, with 9 bases between. The DNA of the CDR3 is TGTGCCAGCAGTTTAGCCCCCAGCTTTGAGCAGTTCTTC. Protein product: CASSLAPSFEQFF.

The V call is TRBV4-1, the J call TRBJ2-2; possible D gene TRBD2, 6 bases. V was clipped by 7 bases and J by 4 bases, with 16 bases between them. CDR3 length: 15 amino acids. Per the germline V gene, CDR1 is MGHRA and CDR2 is YSYEKL. This CDR3 reads CASTPVQGGTGELFF. The CDR3, as DNA: TGCGCCAGCACCCCGGTGCAGGGAGGCACCGGGGAGCTGTTTTTT.

This clonotype was seen many times. The chain links TRBV14 to TRBJ2-1; no clear D gene. The V gene's germline CDR1 is SGHDN and CDR2 FVKESK. Trimming took off 0 bases at V and 6 bases at J, with 6 bases between the two ends. CDR3 length: 13 amino acids. The CDR3 DNA is TGTGCCAGCAGCCAAGATTCTGTCAATGAGCAGTTCTTC. It yields the protein CASSQDSVNEQFF.

This clonotype was observed at least ten times. The rearrangement joins TRBV12-3 or TRBV12-4 to TRBJ1-2; D is uncertain. V dropped 2 bases and J dropped 4 bases, with 5 bases sitting between them. The CDR3 has 12 residues. This chain's CDR3 is CASSLLGYGYTF. CDR3 nucleotides: TGTGCCAGCAGTTTACTGGGCTATGGCTACACCTTC.

In its sample, this clonotype was seen a few times. The rearrangement uses TRBV5-1 and TRBJ2-5, with a weak D call TRBD2 (5 bases). Germline assignment: CDR1 SGHRS and CDR2 YFSETQ. This CDR3 contains 14 residues. V was pared by 0 bases and J by 4 bases, with 10 bases between. The CDR3 sequence: CASSLAVGGETQYF. The CDR3 nucleotides read TGCGCCAGCAGCTTGGCGGTAGGAGGAGAGACCCAGTACTTC.

The chain uses TRBV5-4 and TRBJ2-2, with TRBD1 identical over 8 bases. This CDR3 is built from 15 residues. Germline V gene lookup returns CDR1 SGHNT and CDR2 YYREEE (reference sequence). V lost 0 bases to trimming and J lost 3 bases; unmatched junction nucleotides: 1. This CDR3 is CASSLGGQDTGELFF. CDR3 nucleotide sequence: TGTGCCAGCAGCTTGGGGGGACAGGACACCGGGGAGCTGTTTTTT. The full variable domain, completed using reference TRBV5-4 and TRBJ2-2, is ETGVTQSPTHLIKTRGQQVTLRCSSQSGHNTVSWYQQALGQGPQFIFQYYREEENGRGNFPPRFSGLQFPNYSSELNVNALELDDSALYLCASSLGGQDTGELFFGEGSRLTVL.

A few counts support this clonotype. The chain employs TRBV9 and TRBJ2-2; tentative D call: TRBD2 (6 bases). Trimming pared 0 bases from V and 5 bases from J, leaving 26 bases between. Germline-derived CDR1 and CDR2 are SGDLS and YYNGEE. CDR3 length equals 20 residues. DNA for the CDR3: TGTGCCAGCAGCGTAGAGGGAAGGGGCCTAGCGACAAGAGGGACCGGGGAGCTGTTTTTT. Protein sequence: CASSVEGRGLATRGTGELFF.

This clonotype was seen a handful of times. The chain links TRBV10-3 to TRBJ2-3; 13 bases agree with TRBD2. This CDR3 is built from 14 residues. J lost 5 bases, V lost 9 bases, and 5 bases had no gene match. Germline assignment: CDR1 ENHRY and CDR2 SYGVKD. The CDR3 is CAIGLAGVRDTQYF. The CDR3 nucleotides are TGTGCCATTGGACTAGCGGGAGTGCGAGATACGCAGTATTTT.

CDR3 loop: CPTSDPDNRRAYEQYV. The CDR3 region has the DNA TGTCCCACCAGTGACCCGGACAATCGGCGGGCCTATGAGCAGTACGTC. The chain couples TRBV24-1 to TRBJ2-7; D is possibly TRBD1 or TRBD2 (5 bases each). CDR1 is KGHDR, CDR2 SFDVKD, per germline. The CDR3 loop spans 16 amino acids.

This clonotype was seen more than once but under ten times. The CDR3 DNA reads as TGTGCCAGCAGCTTGGCGGAAGTACCGGAGACCCAGTACTTC. This gives the protein CASSLAEVPETQYF. V and J are TRBV5-6 and TRBJ2-5; unclear D gene. Germline V CDR1 and CDR2: SGHDT, YYEEEE. V lost 0 bases and J lost 5, with 11 bases in between. The CDR3 consists of 14 residues.

This clonotype came up many times. The gene calls are TRBV4-2 and TRBJ2-1; the D is unclear. In germline, CDR1 is LGHNA, CDR2 YNFKEQ. The CDR3 covers 16 residues. V was clipped by 3 bases and J by 0 bases, with 12 bases between them. CDR3 loop: CASSQSQESSYNEQFF. The DNA for the CDR3 is TGTGCCAGCAGCCAGAGTCAGGAGAGCTCCTACAATGAGCAGTTCTTC.

The rearrangement uses TRBV28 and TRBJ1-1; 7 bases are a match to TRBD1. V was clipped by 6 bases and J by 3 bases; unmatched bases: 4. Per germline, CDR1 MDHEN and CDR2 SYDVKM. This CDR3 spans 13 amino acids. CDR3 loop: CASRTTGYTEAFF. In nucleotides, the CDR3 is TGTGCCAGCAGGACGACAGGGTACACTGAAGCTTTCTTT.

This clonotype came up a few times. The chain recombines TRBV18 with TRBJ2-7; a possible D gene is TRBD2 (6 bases). V gave up 5 bases and J gave up 1 base, with 12 bases separating them. In germline, CDR1 is KGHSH, CDR2 LQKENI. This CDR3 has 14 residues. The CDR3 DNA reads TGTGCCAGCTCAGGAGCGGGTTCGTCCTACGAGCAGTACTTC. It codes for CASSGAGSSYEQYF.

This clonotype has just a few counts. This chain links TRBV28 with TRBJ1-6; a weak D match, TRBD1 (5 bases). This CDR3 is 14 amino acids long. The germline V and J ends were trimmed by 4 bases and 9 bases, with 13 bases remaining between them. The V gene's germline CDR1 is MDHEN and CDR2 SYDVKM. The CDR3 DNA is TGTGCCAGCAGTTCGGACACCTTGGGTTCACCCCTCCACTTT. It is translated as CASSSDTLGSPLHF.

This clonotype turned up a few times. The CDR3 here is CASRKLQGWVTNTEAFF. The CDR3, as DNA: TGTGCCAGCAGGAAACTACAGGGATGGGTAACGAACACTGAAGCTTTCTTT. The V gene is TRBV2, the J gene TRBJ1-1; D is perhaps TRBD1 (6 bases). The CDR3 is made up of 17 amino acids. V lost 6 bases and J 1 base, leaving 21 bases between the germline ends. CDR1 is SNHLY, CDR2 FYNNEI, per germline. Using reference TRBV2 and TRBJ1-1 for the parts outside the CDR3, the full variable domain is EPEVTQTPSHQVTQMGQEVILRCVPISNHLYFYWYRQILGQKVEFLVSFYNNEISEKSEIFDDQFSVERPDGSNFTLKIRSTKLEDSAMYFCASRKLQGWVTNTEAFFGQGTRLTVV.

The CDR3 reads CASSQDYVQAKNIQYF. The CDR3 DNA is TGTGCCAGCAGCCAAGATTATGTACAAGCCAAAAACATTCAGTACTTC. This chain joins TRBV4-2 and TRBJ2-4; unclear D gene. The CDR3 has 16 amino acids. Germline V gene lookup returns CDR1 LGHNA and CDR2 YNFKEQ. Trimming removed 0 bases from V and 0 bases from J, with 9 bases in between.

The CDR3 nucleotides are TGTGCCAGCAGCTCTAATCCCCGGACTAGCGGGAACTACGAGCAGTACTTC. Translated, it gives CASSSNPRTSGNYEQYF. The chain employs TRBV7-2 and TRBJ2-7; 12 bases fit TRBD2. The germline gives CDR1 SGHTA, CDR2 FQGNSA. V dropped 4 bases and J dropped 3; count of bases not matched to a gene: 10. The CDR3 is made up of 17 amino acids.

This clonotype came up a few times. The chain joins TRBV28 to TRBJ2-1, with 7 positions matching TRBD1. Germline V lookup: CDR1 MDHEN, CDR2 SYDVKM. The CDR3 is 16 amino acids. Trimming took 5 bases from V and 2 from J; bases not matched to a gene: 9. CDR3 sequence (DNA): TGTGCCAGCAGTCGGACAGGAGGTTTCACCTACAATGAGCAGTTCTTC. It is translated as CASSRTGGFTYNEQFF.

This clonotype was seen at least ten times. In nucleotides, the CDR3 is TGCAGCGCCGGGACAGGGCCCTACGAGCAGTACTTC. Translated: CSAGTGPYEQYF. V and J are TRBV29-1 and TRBJ2-7; TRBD1 matches 9 bases. V shed 7 bases and J 2 bases; nucleotides not matched to a gene: 3. CDR3 size: 12 residues. Germline V lookup: CDR1 SQVTM, CDR2 ANQGSEA.

V usage is TRBV27 and J usage is TRBJ2-3; TRBD2 agrees at 7 bases. This CDR3 is built from 16 residues. The germline V gene encodes CDR1 MNHEY and CDR2 SMNVEV (reference sequence). The V segment lost 5 bases and the J segment 0 bases; nucleotides outside the gene matches: 8. The CDR3 DNA reads TGTGCCAGCAGTCGGGAGGCACCAACTAGCACAGATACGCAGTATTTT. Protein sequence: CASSREAPTSTDTQYF.

In its sample, this clonotype was seen a few times. CDR3 nucleotides: TGCGCCAGCAGCTTGGGGACTGCCCGGAGCTCCTACAATGAGCAGTTCTTC. It yields the protein CASSLGTARSSYNEQFF. The genes are TRBV5-1 and TRBJ2-1, with TRBD2 as a possible D gene (5 bases). Germline V gene lookup returns CDR1 SGHRS and CDR2 YFSETQ. The ends were cut back, 0 bases at V and 0 bases at J, with 13 bases in the middle. The CDR3 runs to 17 residues.

This clonotype has only a few counts. V gene TRBV20-1 combines with J gene TRBJ1-1; D is possibly TRBD1 (5 bases). The CDR3 consists of 12 residues. The V end was cut by 1 base, the J end by 11 bases, with 14 bases between. Germline values: CDR1 DFQATT, CDR2 SNEGSKA (reference sequence). The CDR3 DNA follows: TGCAGTGCTAGAGCTCAGGGAGTAGGGGCTTTCTTT. This sequence encodes CSARAQGVGAFF.

This clonotype turned up a few times. The chain recombines TRBV3-1 with TRBJ2-1, with D possibly being TRBD2 (5 bases). Germline V lookup: CDR1 LGHDT, CDR2 YNNKEL (reference sequence). The CDR3 runs 13 residues. The germline V and J ends were trimmed by 4 bases and 8 bases, with 12 bases remaining between them. This CDR3 reads CASSLLRRDEQFF. CDR3 nucleotides: TGTGCCAGCAGCCTCCTCCGGCGGGATGAGCAGTTCTTC.